The 7 T cell receptor beta chains below come from one sample, sequenced in a study of T cell responses to AZD1222 COVID-19 vaccine. Assay: immunoSEQ multiplex PCR; the TCRdb copy retains only in-frame clones and omits some. The table includes around 160,000 clones, 85% to 95% detected once. Sequenced here: peripheral blood, sampled on day 0 of AZD1222 vaccination. All receptors derive from an adult in good health.

The chain combines TRBV5-4 with TRBJ2-7, with 8 nucleotides matching TRBD2. The J segment lost 5 bases and the V segment lost 1 base, leaving 5 bases of the junction unmatched. The CDR3 has 14 residues. Germline lookup yields CDR1 SGHNT and CDR2 YYREEE (reference sequence). DNA of the CDR3: TGTGCCAGCAGCTTGCCGACTAGCGATAACGAGCAGTACTTC. Translating gives CASSLPTSDNEQYF.

This chain links TRBV5-1 with TRBJ2-1, with 11 bases that match TRBD2. This CDR3 has 15 residues. Germline V gives CDR1 SGHRS, CDR2 YFSETQ. After removal of 4 bases from V and 5 bases from J, the junction contained 5 bases not matched to a gene. CDR3: CASSLRLAGHNEQFF. CDR3 bases: TGCGCCAGCAGCCTACGACTAGCGGGACACAATGAGCAGTTCTTC.

The genes are TRBV7-9 and TRBJ2-7; 7 nucleotides align to TRBD1. Per germline, CDR1 SEHNR and CDR2 FQNEAQ (reference sequence). Trimming cost V 5 bases and J 2 bases; bases outside gene matches: 6. The CDR3 sequence is 14 residues long. This CDR3 reads CASSLQGGTYEQYF. Here the CDR3 DNA reads TGTGCCAGCAGCCTTCAAGGGGGCACCTACGAGCAGTACTTC.

The chain recombines TRBV11-2 with TRBJ1-6; possibly TRBD1 for D (5 bases). Trimming cost V 2 bases and J 8 bases, with 16 bases left between them. Per the germline V gene, CDR1 is SGHAT and CDR2 is FQNNGV. This CDR3 comprises 16 residues. The CDR3 nucleotides read TGTGCCAGCAGCTTAAGTTCCCCGGGGCGGGATTCACCCCTCCACTTT. Protein product: CASSLSSPGRDSPLHF.

The J gene is TRBJ2-5, the V gene TRBV20-1; the D is unclear. The closer fit of TRBJ2-7 to the DNA end suggests the J call may be wrong. CDR3 size: 11 residues. Germline assignment: CDR1 DFQATT and CDR2 SNEGSKA (reference sequence). Written as DNA, the CDR3 is TGCAGTGCTAGTCCGGTCGACGAGCAGTACTTC. It is translated as CSASPVDEQYF.

The chain is built from TRBV27 and TRBJ1-6; 8 bases align to TRBD1. This CDR3 comprises 15 residues. V gave up 6 bases and J gave up 5 bases; unmatched junction bases: 6. The germline CDR1 and CDR2 sequences are MNHEY and SMNVEV (reference sequence). As DNA, the CDR3 is TGTGCCAGCAGATGGACAGGGAGGGATAATTCACCCCTCCACTTT. Translation gives CASRWTGRDNSPLHF.

This clone was observed once. The chain has TRBV20-1 and TRBJ1-6; 7 bases map to TRBD1. The CDR3 is 14 residues long. The V and J ends lost 3 bases and 6 bases, in that order; junction bases with no gene match: 5. Germline CDR1 and CDR2: DFQATT and SNEGSKA (reference sequence). The CDR3 nucleotides are TGCAGTGCTAGTCGGGGACAGCCTAATTCACCCCTCCACTTT. It codes for CSASRGQPNSPLHF.